This TCR beta chain is from a study of T cell responses to AZD1222 COVID-19 vaccine. General study findings and limits: There were repertoire samples only from the period after the peak T cell response. Clonal diversity was possibly underestimated; the donors were predominantly white British and more often female. Vaccine-associated CD4 TCRs ranged over spike, dominating at 160-218 and 743-854.

This clone was picked up one time. Its antigen is unidentified. V was cut by 6 bases and J by 1 base, with 10 bases left in between. The CDR3 has 14 amino acids. Germline V gene lookup returns CDR1 LNHDA and CDR2 SQIVND (reference sequence). Measured with immunoSEQ multiplex PCR; TCRdb has only the in-frame clones, and not every one. This sample has 84,000 or so clones, with 85% to 90% found just once. The origin of this receptor is an adult in good health. V and J are TRBV19 and TRBJ1-5; D unclear. Sequencing used peripheral blood, obtained on day 0 of AZD1222 vaccination. CDR3 nucleotide sequence: TGTGCCAGTAGACACCCCGGGAGCAATCAGCCCCAGCATTTT. It specifies CASRHPGSNQPQHF. Supplemented by reference TRBV19 and TRBJ1-5, the full variable domain reads DGGITQSPKYLFRKEGQNVTLSCEQNLNHDAMYWYRQDPGQGLRLIYYSQIVNDFQKGDIAEGYSVSREKKESFPLTVTSAQKNPTAFYLCASRHPGSNQPQHFGDGTRLSIL.